The source of this T cell receptor beta chain is a study of blood T cell repertoires in COVID-19. CDR1 and CDR2 from the germline V gene are MDHEN and SYDVKM. The V gene lost 3 bases and the J gene lost 5 bases, with 10 bases spanning the gap. The CDR3 consists of 13 residues. Sequencing was performed with immunoSEQ multiplex PCR; in TCRdb, only in-frame clones are kept and a portion is missing. The sample carries some 260,000 clones, about 89% recorded once. Cohort allocation depended upon clinical history that participants reported. Comment on this clone: Other DNA sequences in this sample translate to the same CDR3.

Sequencing was done on a sample of PBMCs or T cells enriched from blood (not recorded which). The chain employs TRBV28 and TRBJ1-1, with D possibly matching TRBD1 (5 bases). The TCR originated in a man aged 35-49 years who had recovered from COVID-19. The CDR3 nucleotides are TGTGCCAGCAGTTTGCCAGGGTGGACTGAAGCTTTCTTT. It specifies CASSLPGWTEAFF.